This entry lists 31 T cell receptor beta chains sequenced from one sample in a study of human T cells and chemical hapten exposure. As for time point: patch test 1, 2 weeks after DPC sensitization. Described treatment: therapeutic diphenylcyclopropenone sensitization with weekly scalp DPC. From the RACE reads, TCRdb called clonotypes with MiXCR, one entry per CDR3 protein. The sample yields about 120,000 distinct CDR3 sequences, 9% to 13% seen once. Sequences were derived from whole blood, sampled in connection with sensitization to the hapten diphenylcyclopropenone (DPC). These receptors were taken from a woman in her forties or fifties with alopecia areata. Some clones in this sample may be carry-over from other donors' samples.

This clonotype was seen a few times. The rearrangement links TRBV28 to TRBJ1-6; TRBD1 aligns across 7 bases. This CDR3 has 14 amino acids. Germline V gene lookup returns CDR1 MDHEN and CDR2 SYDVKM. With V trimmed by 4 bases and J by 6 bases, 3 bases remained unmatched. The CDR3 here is CASSWGDSNSPLHF. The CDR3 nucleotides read TGTGCCAGCAGTTGGGGGGACAGTAATTCACCCCTCCACTTT. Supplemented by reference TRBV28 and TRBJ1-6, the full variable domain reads DVKVTQSSRYLVKRTGEKVFLECVQDMDHENMFWYRQDPGLGLRLIYFSYDVKMKEKGDIPEGYSVSREKKERFSLILESASTNQTSMYLCASSWGDSNSPLHFGNGTRLTVT.

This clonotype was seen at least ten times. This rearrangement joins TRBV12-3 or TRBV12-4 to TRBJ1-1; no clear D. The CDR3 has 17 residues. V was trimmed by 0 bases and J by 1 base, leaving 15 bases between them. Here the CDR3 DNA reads TGTGCCAGCAGTTTAGCCTTCGGAGGGTTAGGGAACACTGAAGCTTTCTTT. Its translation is CASSLAFGGLGNTEAFF.

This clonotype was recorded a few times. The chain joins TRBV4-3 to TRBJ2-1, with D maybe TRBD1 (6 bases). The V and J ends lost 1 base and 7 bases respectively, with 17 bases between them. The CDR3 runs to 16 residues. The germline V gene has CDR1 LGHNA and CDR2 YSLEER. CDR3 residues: CASSQVTGHLRNEQFF. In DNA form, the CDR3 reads TGCGCCAGCAGCCAAGTCACGGGACACCTAAGGAATGAGCAGTTCTTC.

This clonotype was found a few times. In DNA form, the CDR3 reads TGCGCCAGCAGCCAGGCCGGGACAGGGGGAGGAAACTATGGCTACACCTTC. It specifies CASSQAGTGGGNYGYTF. The chain combines TRBV4-1 with TRBJ1-2; 11 nucleotides match TRBD1. The germline CDR1 and CDR2 sequences are MGHRA and YSYEKL. V was clipped by 3 bases and J by 2 bases; unmatched bases: 8. This CDR3 spans 17 amino acids.

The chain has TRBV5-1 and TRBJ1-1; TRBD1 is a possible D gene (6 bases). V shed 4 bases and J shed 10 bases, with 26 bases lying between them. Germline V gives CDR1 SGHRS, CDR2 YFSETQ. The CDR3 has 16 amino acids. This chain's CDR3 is CASSPPGTNPFSSAFF. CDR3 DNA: TGCGCCAGCAGCCCCCCCGGGACAAATCCCTTCTCGTCAGCTTTCTTT.

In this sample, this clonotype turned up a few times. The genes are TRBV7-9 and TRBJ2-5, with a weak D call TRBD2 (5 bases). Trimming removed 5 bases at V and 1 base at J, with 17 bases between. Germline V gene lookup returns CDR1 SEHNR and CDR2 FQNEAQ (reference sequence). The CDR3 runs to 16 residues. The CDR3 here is CASSPPGVALQETQYF. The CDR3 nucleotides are TGTGCCAGCAGCCCTCCCGGGGTGGCCCTCCAAGAGACCCAGTACTTC.

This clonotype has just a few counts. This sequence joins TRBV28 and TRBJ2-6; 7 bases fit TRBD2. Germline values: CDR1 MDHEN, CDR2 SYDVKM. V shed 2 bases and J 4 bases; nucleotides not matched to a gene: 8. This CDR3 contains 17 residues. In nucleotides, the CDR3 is TGTGCCAGCAGTTTAATAGGGACTATTTCAGGGGCCAACGTCCTGACTTTC. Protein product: CASSLIGTISGANVLTF.

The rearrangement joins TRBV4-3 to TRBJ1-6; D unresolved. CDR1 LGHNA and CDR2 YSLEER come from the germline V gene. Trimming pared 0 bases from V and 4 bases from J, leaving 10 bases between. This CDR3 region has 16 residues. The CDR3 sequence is CASSQDPWLYNSPLHF. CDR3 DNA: TGCGCCAGCAGCCAAGATCCTTGGTTGTATAATTCACCCCTCCACTTT.

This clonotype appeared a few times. The CDR3 reads CASSLVGPYNEQFF. In DNA form, the CDR3 reads TGCGCCAGCAGCTTGGTCGGACCCTACAATGAGCAGTTCTTC. The chain has TRBV5-1 and TRBJ2-1; D not certain. The CDR3 runs 14 residues. V was clipped by 0 bases and J by 2 bases, with 6 bases between them. Germline lookup yields CDR1 SGHRS and CDR2 YFSETQ. Complete variable domain (other parts from reference TRBV5-1 and TRBJ2-1): KAGVTQTPRYLIKTRGQQVTLSCSPISGHRSVSWYQQTPGQGLQFLFEYFSETQRNKGNFPGRFSGRQFSNSRSEMNVSTLELGDSALYLCASSLVGPYNEQFFGPGTRLTVL.

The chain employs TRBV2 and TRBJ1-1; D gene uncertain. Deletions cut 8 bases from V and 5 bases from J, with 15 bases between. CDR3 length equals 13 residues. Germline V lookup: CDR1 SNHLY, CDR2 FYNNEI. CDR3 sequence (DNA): TGTGCCAGCCTGCAGGACCGAAGGACTGAAGCTTTCTTT. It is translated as CASLQDRRTEAFF.

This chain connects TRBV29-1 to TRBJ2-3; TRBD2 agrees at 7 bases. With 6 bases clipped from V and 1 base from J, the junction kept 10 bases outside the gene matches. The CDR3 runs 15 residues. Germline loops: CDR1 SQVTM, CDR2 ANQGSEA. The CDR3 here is CSVPRLAFGTDTQYF. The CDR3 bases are TGCAGCGTCCCAAGACTAGCCTTCGGCACAGATACGCAGTATTTT.

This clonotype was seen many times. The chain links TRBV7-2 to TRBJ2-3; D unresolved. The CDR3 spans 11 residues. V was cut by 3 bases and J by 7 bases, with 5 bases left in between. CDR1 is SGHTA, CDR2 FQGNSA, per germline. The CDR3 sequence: CASSLAYTQYF. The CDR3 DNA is TGTGCCAGCAGCTTGGCGTATACGCAGTATTTT.

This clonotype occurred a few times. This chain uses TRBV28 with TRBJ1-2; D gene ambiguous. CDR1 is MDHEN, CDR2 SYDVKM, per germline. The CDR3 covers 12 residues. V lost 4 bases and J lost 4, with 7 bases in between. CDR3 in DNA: TGTGCCAGCAGTTCTAAAAGCTATGGCTACACCTTC. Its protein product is CASSSKSYGYTF.

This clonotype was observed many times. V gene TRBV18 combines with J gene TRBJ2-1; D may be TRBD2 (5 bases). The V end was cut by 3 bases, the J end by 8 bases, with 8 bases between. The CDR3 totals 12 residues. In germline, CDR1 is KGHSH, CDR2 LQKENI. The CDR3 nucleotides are TGTGCCAGCTCACCCAGGCGGGATGAGCAGTTCTTC. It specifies CASSPRRDEQFF.

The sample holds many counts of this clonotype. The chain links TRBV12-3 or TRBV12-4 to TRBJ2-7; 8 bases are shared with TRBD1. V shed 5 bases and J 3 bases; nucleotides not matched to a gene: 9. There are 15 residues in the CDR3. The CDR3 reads CASSEFGQGHYEQYF. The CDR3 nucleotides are TGTGCCAGCAGTGAATTCGGACAGGGCCACTACGAGCAGTACTTC.

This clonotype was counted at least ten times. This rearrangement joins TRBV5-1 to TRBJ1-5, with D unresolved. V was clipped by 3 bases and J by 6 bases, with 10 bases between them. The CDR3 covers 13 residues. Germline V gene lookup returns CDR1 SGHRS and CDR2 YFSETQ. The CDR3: CASSSSTGQPQHF. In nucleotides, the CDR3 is TGCGCCAGCAGCTCATCTACGGGTCAGCCCCAGCATTTT. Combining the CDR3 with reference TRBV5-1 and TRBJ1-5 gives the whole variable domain KAGVTQTPRYLIKTRGQQVTLSCSPISGHRSVSWYQQTPGQGLQFLFEYFSETQRNKGNFPGRFSGRQFSNSRSEMNVSTLELGDSALYLCASSSSTGQPQHFGDGTRLSIL.

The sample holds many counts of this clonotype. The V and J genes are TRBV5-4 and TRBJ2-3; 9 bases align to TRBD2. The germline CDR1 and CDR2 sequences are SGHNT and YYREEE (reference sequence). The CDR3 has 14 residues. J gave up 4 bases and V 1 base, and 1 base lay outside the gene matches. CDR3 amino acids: CASSLQRGADTQYF. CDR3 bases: TGTGCCAGCAGCTTGCAGCGGGGGGCAGATACGCAGTATTTT. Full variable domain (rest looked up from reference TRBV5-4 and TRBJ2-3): ETGVTQSPTHLIKTRGQQVTLRCSSQSGHNTVSWYQQALGQGPQFIFQYYREEENGRGNFPPRFSGLQFPNYSSELNVNALELDDSALYLCASSLQRGADTQYFGPGTRLTVL.

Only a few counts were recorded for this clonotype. The DNA for the CDR3 is TGCGCCAGCAGCCGGACGGGGCATGAGCAGTTCTTC. Its protein is CASSRTGHEQFF. The rearrangement joins TRBV5-1 to TRBJ2-1; D possibly matches TRBD1 or TRBD2 (5 bases each). Germline lookup yields CDR1 SGHRS and CDR2 YFSETQ. V shed 4 bases and J shed 8 bases, with 10 bases lying between them. There are 12 residues in the CDR3.

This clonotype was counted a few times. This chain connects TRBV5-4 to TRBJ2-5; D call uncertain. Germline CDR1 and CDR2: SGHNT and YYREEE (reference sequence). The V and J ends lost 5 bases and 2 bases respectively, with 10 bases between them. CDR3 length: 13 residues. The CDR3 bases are TGTGCCAGCAGGAGAGGCACACAAGAGACCCAGTACTTC. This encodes CASRRGTQETQYF.

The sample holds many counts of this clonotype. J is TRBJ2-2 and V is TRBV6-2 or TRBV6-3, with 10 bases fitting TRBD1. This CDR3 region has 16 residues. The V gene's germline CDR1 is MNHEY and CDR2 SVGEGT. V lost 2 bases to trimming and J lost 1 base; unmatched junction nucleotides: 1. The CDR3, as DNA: TGTGCCAGCAGTTACGGGGACAGGGGGAACACCGGGGAGCTGTTTTTT. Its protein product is CASSYGDRGNTGELFF.

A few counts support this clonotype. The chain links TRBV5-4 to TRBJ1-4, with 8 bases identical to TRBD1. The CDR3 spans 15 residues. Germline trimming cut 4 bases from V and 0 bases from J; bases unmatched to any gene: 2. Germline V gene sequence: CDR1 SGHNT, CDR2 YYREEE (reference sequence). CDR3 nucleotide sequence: TGTGCCAGCAGCGTGACAGGGGCAACTAATGAAAAACTGTTTTTT. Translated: CASSVTGATNEKLFF. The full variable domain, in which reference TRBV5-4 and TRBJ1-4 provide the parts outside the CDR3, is ETGVTQSPTHLIKTRGQQVTLRCSSQSGHNTVSWYQQALGQGPQFIFQYYREEENGRGNFPPRFSGLQFPNYSSELNVNALELDDSALYLCASSVTGATNEKLFFGSGTQLSVL.

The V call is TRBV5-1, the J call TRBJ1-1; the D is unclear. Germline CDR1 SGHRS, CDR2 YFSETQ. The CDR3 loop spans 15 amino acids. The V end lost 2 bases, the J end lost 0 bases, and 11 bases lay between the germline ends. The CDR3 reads CASSFQALMNTEAFF. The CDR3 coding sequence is TGCGCCAGCAGCTTCCAGGCGTTAATGAACACTGAAGCTTTCTTT.

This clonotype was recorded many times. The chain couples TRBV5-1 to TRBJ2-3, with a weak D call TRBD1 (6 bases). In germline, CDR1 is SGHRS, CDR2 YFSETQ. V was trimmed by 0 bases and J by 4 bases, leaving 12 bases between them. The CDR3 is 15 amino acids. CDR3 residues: CASSLEGRGADTQYF. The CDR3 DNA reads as TGCGCCAGCAGCTTGGAAGGCAGGGGTGCAGATACGCAGTATTTT.

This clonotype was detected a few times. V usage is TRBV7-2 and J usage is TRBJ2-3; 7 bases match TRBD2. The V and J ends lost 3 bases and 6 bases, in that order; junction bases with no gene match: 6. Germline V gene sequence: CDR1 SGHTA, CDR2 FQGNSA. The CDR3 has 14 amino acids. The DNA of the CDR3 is TGTGCCAGCAGCTTGAGGCGGGGGATGGATACGCAGTATTTT. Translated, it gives CASSLRRGMDTQYF.

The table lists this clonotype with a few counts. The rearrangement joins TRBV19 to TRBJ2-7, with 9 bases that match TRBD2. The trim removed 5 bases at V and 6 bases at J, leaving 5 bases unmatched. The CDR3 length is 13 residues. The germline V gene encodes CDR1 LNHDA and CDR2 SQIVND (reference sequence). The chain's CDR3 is CASSRGLASEQYF. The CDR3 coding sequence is TGTGCCAGTAGTCGGGGACTAGCATCCGAGCAGTACTTC.

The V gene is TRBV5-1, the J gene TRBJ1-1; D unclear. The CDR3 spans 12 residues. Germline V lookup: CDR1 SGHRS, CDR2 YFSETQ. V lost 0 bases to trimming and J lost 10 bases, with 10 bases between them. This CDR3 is CASSLGESRAFF. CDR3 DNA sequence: TGCGCCAGCAGCTTGGGGGAGTCGAGAGCTTTCTTT.

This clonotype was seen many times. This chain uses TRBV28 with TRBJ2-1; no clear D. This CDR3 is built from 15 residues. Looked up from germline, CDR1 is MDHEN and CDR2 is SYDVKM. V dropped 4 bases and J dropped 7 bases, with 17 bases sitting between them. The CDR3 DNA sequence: TGTGCCAGCAGTTCCGTTTGGATTACGGATAATGAGCAGTTCTTC. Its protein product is CASSSVWITDNEQFF.

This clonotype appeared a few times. As DNA, the CDR3 is TGTGCCAGCAGCCAACATGGCAGGGCTGGAAACACCATATATTTT. Its translation: CASSQHGRAGNTIYF. The chain has TRBV7-9 and TRBJ1-3; perhaps TRBD1 as D (5 bases). CDR3 length equals 15 residues. The V and J ends lost 5 bases and 2 bases respectively, with 13 bases between them. Germline V lookup: CDR1 SEHNR, CDR2 FQNEAQ (reference sequence).

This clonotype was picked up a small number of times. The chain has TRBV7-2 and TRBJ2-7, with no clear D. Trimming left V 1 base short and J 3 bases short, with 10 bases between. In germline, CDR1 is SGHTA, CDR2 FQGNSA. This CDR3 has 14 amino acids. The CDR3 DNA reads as TGTGCCAGCAGCTTAGGGACGGATTACTACGAGCAGTACTTC. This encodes CASSLGTDYYEQYF.

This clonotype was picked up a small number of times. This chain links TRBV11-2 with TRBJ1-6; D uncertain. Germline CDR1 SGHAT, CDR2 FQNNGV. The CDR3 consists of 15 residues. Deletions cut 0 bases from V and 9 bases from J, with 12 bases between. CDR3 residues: CASSLESVVSSPLHF. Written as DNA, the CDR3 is TGTGCCAGCAGCTTAGAATCAGTGGTTAGTTCACCCCTCCACTTT.

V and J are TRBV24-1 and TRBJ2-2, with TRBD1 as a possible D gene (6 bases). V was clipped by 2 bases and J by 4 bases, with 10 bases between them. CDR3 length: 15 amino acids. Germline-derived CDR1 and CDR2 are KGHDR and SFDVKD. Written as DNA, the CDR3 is TGTGCCACCAGTGATTCCGGGACACCCACCGGGGAGCTGTTTTTT. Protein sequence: CATSDSGTPTGELFF.